Following are 27 T cell receptor beta chains from one sample sequenced in a study of OX40 agonist ivuxolimab in advanced cancers. Libraries were prepared by immunoSEQ multiplex PCR; TCRdb keeps only in-frame clonotypes and omits some of them. The data contain about 100,000 clones, approximately 90% of them singletons. The material sequenced was CD4+ or CD8+ T cells sorted from blood, taken in a trial of the OX40 agonist ivuxolimab. The source of these receptors is an adult with an advanced solid tumor such as melanoma, head and neck, liver or kidney cancer.

The chain employs TRBV27 and TRBJ1-5, with D perhaps matching TRBD1 (6 bases). CDR1 is MNHEY and CDR2 is SMNVEV in the germline V gene (reference sequence). The CDR3 has 16 residues. The ends were cut back, 6 bases at V and 7 bases at J, with 22 bases in the middle. CDR3 sequence: CASSPTQGNGKQPQHF. CDR3 sequence (DNA): TGTGCCAGCAGCCCAACCCAGGGGAATGGTAAACAGCCCCAGCATTTT.

The chain joins TRBV27 to TRBJ2-1; TRBD2 matches 10 bases. The V segment lost 5 bases and the J segment 2 bases; nucleotides outside the gene matches: 6. The CDR3 is made up of 16 amino acids. The germline V gene encodes CDR1 MNHEY and CDR2 SMNVEV (reference sequence). CDR3 in DNA: TGTGCCAGCAGTCCCGAAGCGGGAGGGACCTACAATGAGCAGTTCTTC. Translation gives CASSPEAGGTYNEQFF.

V is TRBV2 and J is TRBJ2-5, with a tentative D call TRBD2 (6 bases). The J call may be wrong; the DNA end is better matched by TRBJ2-7. The CDR3 has 14 residues. CDR1 SNHLY and CDR2 FYNNEI come from the germline V gene. CDR3 amino acids: CASSAGLAPYEQYF. Written as DNA, the CDR3 is TGTGCCAGCAGTGCGGGACTGGCCCCCTACGAGCAGTACTTC.

The rearrangement links TRBV4-1 to TRBJ2-2; D might be TRBD1 (6 bases). The CDR3 spans 16 residues. Germline-derived CDR1 and CDR2 are MGHRA and YSYEKL. The V end lost 1 base, the J end lost 7 bases, and 16 bases lay between the germline ends. The CDR3 DNA reads TGCGCCAGCAGCCAAGGTTTGGCAGTCAGGGGCGGGGAGCTGTTTTTT. Residues: CASSQGLAVRGGELFF.

V usage is TRBV29-1 and J usage is TRBJ2-1, with D maybe TRBD1 (5 bases). Trimming stripped 4 bases from V and 9 bases from J, with 13 bases between. Germline lookup yields CDR1 SQVTM and CDR2 ANQGSEA. The CDR3 extends over 12 amino acids. CDR3 loop: CSVGAQGGEQFF. The CDR3 region has the DNA TGCAGCGTTGGGGCCCAGGGCGGTGAGCAGTTCTTC.

The chain combines TRBV28 with TRBJ2-4; no clear D. The CDR3 spans 15 residues. Germline-derived CDR1 and CDR2 are MDHEN and SYDVKM. V shed 1 base and J shed 2 bases, with 9 bases lying between them. The CDR3 DNA is TGTGCCAGCAGTTTATTGTCGGGTACCAAAAACATTCAGTACTTC. Amino acids: CASSLLSGTKNIQYF.

V usage is TRBV5-1 and J usage is TRBJ2-5; maybe TRBD2 (6 bases). The V end was cut by 0 bases, the J end by 5 bases, with 14 bases between. CDR3 length equals 15 residues. Looked up from germline, CDR1 is SGHRS and CDR2 is YFSETQ. For the CDR3, the DNA is TGCGCCAGCAGCTTGGTGGGCGGGGACCGGGAGACCCAGTACTTC. Its protein product is CASSLVGGDRETQYF.

The gene calls are TRBV27 and TRBJ2-1; D is uncertain. CDR1 is MNHEY, CDR2 SMNVEV, per germline (reference sequence). The CDR3 runs 13 residues. V was shortened by 4 bases and J by 5 bases, with 9 bases between the two germline ends. CDR3 sequence reads: CASSSRLNNEQFF. Written as DNA, the CDR3 is TGTGCCAGCAGTTCCAGACTCAACAATGAGCAGTTCTTC.

V usage is TRBV6-6 and J usage is TRBJ2-7; no firm D call. CDR1 MNHNY and CDR2 SVGAGI come from the germline V gene (reference sequence). This CDR3 is built from 11 residues. Between the trimmed V and J ends, which lost 4 bases and 3 bases, there was a span of 4 bases. The CDR3: CASSLNYEQYF. In DNA, the CDR3 is TGTGCCAGCAGTTTAAACTACGAGCAGTACTTC.

J is TRBJ1-6 and V is TRBV7-9; D is unclear. The CDR3 totals 15 residues. V lost 2 bases and J 8 bases, leaving 13 bases between the germline ends. CDR1 and CDR2 from the germline V gene are SEHNR and FQNEAQ (reference sequence). This CDR3 reads CASSLRGSADSPLHF. The CDR3 nucleotides are TGTGCCAGCAGCTTAAGAGGATCTGCGGATTCACCCCTCCACTTT.

The chain links TRBV6-1 to TRBJ1-6; the D is unclear. CDR1 and CDR2 from the germline V gene are MNHNS and SASEGT. V lost 6 bases, J lost 5 bases, and 11 bases lay in between. The CDR3 contains 14 residues. DNA of the CDR3: TGTGCCAGCAGAGGTGCCGCGGATAATTCACCCCTCCACTTT. Its protein product is CASRGAADNSPLHF.

This chain joins TRBV19 and TRBJ2-7, with TRBD1 as a possible D gene (7 bases). V was pared by 8 bases and J by 5 bases, with 16 bases between. The CDR3 contains 13 residues. Germline loops: CDR1 LNHDA, CDR2 SQIVND (reference sequence). The CDR3 DNA sequence: TGTGCCAGTGGCGTGCAGGGGGGTCACGAGCAGTACTTC. Its translation: CASGVQGGHEQYF.

In its sample, this clone was seen once. The chain joins TRBV5-1 to TRBJ1-2; 8 nucleotides agree with TRBD1. V was clipped by 4 bases and J by 8 bases; unmatched bases: 13. Germline lookup yields CDR1 SGHRS and CDR2 YFSETQ. The CDR3 loop spans 15 amino acids. The CDR3 DNA sequence: TGCGCCAGCAGCGGGCGGACAGGGCAGACTGCGGGCTACACCTTC. Residues: CASSGRTGQTAGYTF.

The rearrangement links TRBV10-2 to TRBJ2-5, with 16 bases fitting TRBD2. The trim removed 4 bases at V and 5 bases at J, leaving 4 bases unmatched. The V gene's germline CDR1 is WSHSY and CDR2 SAAADI. The CDR3 covers 16 residues. The CDR3 coding sequence is TGCGCCAGCAGTGTGGGACTAGCGGGGGGGCGGGAGACCCAGTACTTC. Its translation: CASSVGLAGGRETQYF.

As to this clone: This CDR3 is also generated by other DNA sequences in the sample. This CDR3 reads CASSLDRATNEKLFF. The CDR3 DNA sequence: TGCGCCAGCAGCTTGGACAGGGCAACTAATGAAAAACTGTTTTTT. The J gene is TRBJ1-4, the V gene TRBV5-1, with a possible D match to TRBD1 (6 bases). Deletions cut 0 bases from V and 0 bases from J, with 6 bases between. The CDR3 consists of 15 residues. In germline, CDR1 is SGHRS, CDR2 YFSETQ.

In nucleotides, the CDR3 is TGTGCCTGGGGGGTCGGGCTGGACCAGCCCCAGCATTTT. Translation: CAWGVGLDQPQHF. The chain has TRBV30 and TRBJ1-5, with no clear D. CDR1 is GTSNPN and CDR2 is SVGIG in the germline V gene (reference sequence). CDR3 length: 13 residues. Trimming stripped 5 bases from V and 7 bases from J, with 15 bases between.

The chain is built from TRBV19 and TRBJ2-3; 8 nucleotides agree with TRBD2. The germline CDR1 and CDR2 sequences are LNHDA and SQIVND (reference sequence). The length of the CDR3 is 16 residues. The V gene end was trimmed by 3 bases and the J gene end by 5 bases; junction bases not matched to a gene: 10. For the CDR3, the DNA is TGTGCCAGTAGTATGTTCGCGGGAGGTTCTAGAGATACGCAGTATTTT. Translated, it gives CASSMFAGGSRDTQYF.

The chain couples TRBV5-1 to TRBJ2-1; 15 bases are shared with TRBD2. This CDR3 is 21 amino acids long. CDR1 is SGHRS and CDR2 is YFSETQ in the germline V gene. After removal of 0 bases from V and 0 bases from J, the junction contained 10 bases not matched to a gene. The CDR3 bases are TGCGCCAGCAGCTTGGCGGGACTAGCGGGGGGTTTCCGAAGCTCCTACAATGAGCAGTTCTTC. Translated: CASSLAGLAGGFRSSYNEQFF.

The chain carries TRBV5-1 and TRBJ2-1; possibly TRBD1 or TRBD2 for D (6 bases each). CDR3 length: 19 amino acids. Germline assignment: CDR1 SGHRS and CDR2 YFSETQ. V was clipped by 0 bases and J by 0 bases, with 19 bases between them. In DNA form, the CDR3 reads TGCGCCAGCAGCTTGGTTGCTCCTGGGGGGCCGAGCTCCTACAATGAGCAGTTCTTC. As protein: CASSLVAPGGPSSYNEQFF.

V is TRBV15 and J is TRBJ2-3; TRBD1 is a possible D gene (6 bases). The CDR3 spans 18 residues. The germline gives CDR1 LNHNV, CDR2 YYDKDF (reference sequence). V was trimmed by 0 bases and J by 3 bases, leaving 19 bases between them. The CDR3 sequence: CATSRDYPQGRRTDTQYF. In DNA, the CDR3 is TGTGCCACCAGCAGAGATTACCCTCAGGGGCGCCGGACAGATACGCAGTATTTT. The full variable domain, completed using reference TRBV15 and TRBJ2-3, is DAMVIQNPRYQVTQFGKPVTLSCSQTLNHNVMYWYQQKSSQAPKLLFHYYDKDFNNEADTPDNFQSRRPNTSFCFLDIRSPGLGDTAMYLCATSRDYPQGRRTDTQYFGPGTRLTVL.

This chain links TRBV30 with TRBJ1-4, with 7 positions matching TRBD1. This CDR3 contains 14 residues. V lost 0 bases, J lost 6 bases, and 4 bases stayed unmatched. Germline V gene lookup returns CDR1 GTSNPN and CDR2 SVGIG (reference sequence). DNA of the CDR3: TGTGCCTGGAGTGTACGAGGGGGCGATGAAAAACTGTTTTTT. Its translation is CAWSVRGGDEKLFF. The variable domain in full, completed from reference TRBV30 and TRBJ1-4, reads SQTIHQWPATLVQPVGSPLSLECTVEGTSNPNLYWYRQAAGRGLQLLFYSVGIGQISSEVPQNLSASRPQDRQFILSSKKLLLSDSGFYLCAWSVRGGDEKLFFGSGTQLSVL.

The CDR3 sequence is CASSLVVRQGTDTQYF. DNA for the CDR3: TGCGCCAGCAGCTTGGTTGTTCGGCAGGGCACAGATACGCAGTATTTT. The gene calls are TRBV5-1 and TRBJ2-3; D unresolved. The germline V gene has CDR1 SGHRS and CDR2 YFSETQ. The CDR3 is 16 residues long. The V end lost 0 bases, the J end lost 1 base, and 12 bases lay between the germline ends.

V usage is TRBV19 and J usage is TRBJ2-3; the D call may be TRBD1 or TRBD2 (5 bases each). CDR3 length: 12 residues. V was cut by 4 bases and J by 7 bases, with 9 bases left in between. The germline V gene encodes CDR1 LNHDA and CDR2 SQIVND (reference sequence). CDR3 nucleotide sequence: TGTGCCAGTAGTAGGGACCAACATACGCAGTATTTT. Amino acid sequence: CASSRDQHTQYF.

The rearrangement uses TRBV29-1 and TRBJ2-2; D not resolved. This CDR3 is 12 amino acids long. The V and J ends lost 5 bases and 6 bases respectively, with 10 bases between them. Germline CDR1 and CDR2: SQVTM and ANQGSEA. CDR3 sequence: CSVTPSAGELFF. CDR3 coding DNA: TGCAGCGTTACCCCTTCTGCCGGGGAGCTGTTTTTT.

This clone was seen only once. This rearrangement joins TRBV7-2 to TRBJ2-7; D is unresolved. This CDR3 region has 14 residues. Germline V gives CDR1 SGHTA, CDR2 FQGNSA. Trimming cost V 5 bases and J 9 bases, with 20 bases left between them. The CDR3 here is CASSPSPLPVAQYF. The CDR3 DNA reads TGTGCCAGCAGCCCTTCCCCCCTTCCGGTGGCGCAGTACTTC. Full variable domain (rest looked up from reference TRBV7-2 and TRBJ2-7): GAGVSQSPSNKVTEKGKDVELRCDPISGHTALYWYRQSLGQGLEFLIYFQGNSAPDKSGLPSDRFSAERTGGSVSTLTIQRTQQEDSAVYLCASSPSPLPVAQYFGPGTRLTVT.

The chain combines TRBV19 with TRBJ2-1; the match to TRBD2 covers 7 bases. Germline lookup yields CDR1 LNHDA and CDR2 SQIVND (reference sequence). J lost 10 bases, V lost 5 bases, and 11 bases had no gene match. CDR3 length: 14 amino acids. The CDR3 loop reads CASSFLGLAAEQFF. In DNA form, the CDR3 reads TGTGCCAGTAGTTTCCTGGGGCTAGCGGCAGAGCAGTTCTTC.

The CDR3 loop reads CASSSQVAGELFF. CDR3 DNA: TGTGCCAGCAGTTCCCAGGTGGCCGGGGAGCTGTTTTTT. The chain carries TRBV27 and TRBJ2-2; unclear D gene. CDR3 size: 13 residues. The V and J ends lost 4 bases and 6 bases respectively, with 9 bases between them. In germline, CDR1 is MNHEY, CDR2 SMNVEV (reference sequence).